This TCR beta chain was identified in a study of spatial heterogeneity in lung cancer. All TCR cDNA molecules were individually tagged with a unique molecular identifier. Each CDR3 protein is one row after TCRdb ran MiXCR on the 5' RACE reads. The table has tens of thousands of distinct CDR3 sequences, about an eighth seen once; the top ten hold about two fifths. Whole-study findings and limits: The appearance of ubiquitous expanded tumor TCRs in blood was greater at resection than follow-up.

This sample's time point: sample taken at primary tumor resection. Sequencing of whole RNA from tumor, nontumor lung or frozen PBMC involved no sorting. This clonotype was seen a handful of times. Its antigen remains unknown. This TCR derives from a male donor with early-stage non-small cell lung cancer. The material was PBMCs, obtained at surgery.

The CDR3 region is CASSLLAGGTDEQFF. As DNA, the CDR3 is TGTGCCAGCAGTCTTCTAGCGGGAGGTACCGATGAGCAGTTCTTC. The chain combines TRBV12-3 or TRBV12-4 with TRBJ2-1; 11 bases align to TRBD2. Losses at the gene ends were 5 bases for V and 8 bases for J; bases not matched to a gene: 8. This CDR3 has 15 amino acids.